Each of the 26 T cell receptor beta chains below was sequenced from the same sample in a study of blood T cells in healthy people across ages. The use of a sample-barcoded 5' primer and a J-beta primer mix characterized a second PCR of roughly 7 to 11 cycles. TCRdb redid the calling of the 5' RACE reads with MiXCR, one entry per CDR3 protein. The sample holds about 1.4 million distinct CDR3 sequences, around 55% seen once. Sequenced material: blood. The receptors derive from a man aged 18 to 35 in good health.

The chain combines TRBV4-2 with TRBJ2-7; D perhaps matches TRBD2 (6 bases). CDR3 length: 17 residues. V was trimmed by 3 bases and J by 3 bases, leaving 21 bases between them. Germline CDR1 and CDR2: LGHNA and YNFKEQ. CDR3 sequence (DNA): TGTGCCAGCAGCCAGGGTGGACGGGCAGCGGGTTTCTACGAGCAGTACTTC. This encodes CASSQGGRAAGFYEQYF.

Worth noting for this clonotype: This may be a read error, as it is one base from a much larger clone. This rearrangement joins TRBV2 to TRBJ1-1; tentative D call: TRBD1 (5 bases). The CDR3 consists of 13 residues. Germline CDR1 is SNHLY and CDR2 is FYNNEI. The V and J ends lost 7 bases and 0 bases respectively, with 9 bases between them. Written as DNA, the CDR3 is TGTGCCAGCAACCCGACAGTGAACACTGAAGCTTTCTTT. Protein sequence: CASNPTVNTEAFF.

This clonotype was recorded only once. The chain links TRBV6-1 to TRBJ2-1; 9 bases align to TRBD2. The J call may be wrong; the DNA end is better matched by TRBJ2-7. The CDR3 spans 16 residues. Germline V CDR1 and CDR2: MNHNS, SASEGT. Here the CDR3 reads CASSEARGGRAYEQYF. The CDR3 DNA reads as TGTGCCAGCAGTGAAGCGCGGGGCGGGAGGGCGTACGAGCAGTACTTC.

V usage is TRBV18 and J usage is TRBJ2-5; 11 nucleotides agree with TRBD2. The J call could be wrong; TRBJ2-7 is a better fit for the DNA end. This CDR3 spans 17 amino acids. Germline V CDR1 and CDR2: KGHSH, LQKENI. For the CDR3, the DNA is TGTGCCAGCTCACCGAGGAATAGCGGGAGGGCAAGCTACGAGCAGTACTTC. Translation gives CASSPRNSGRASYEQYF.

V usage is TRBV4-1 and J usage is TRBJ2-3; D might be TRBD2 (5 bases). The V end lost 1 base, the J end lost 10 bases, and 12 bases lay between the germline ends. Germline CDR1 reads MGHRA; CDR2 reads YSYEKL. The CDR3 covers 13 residues. Here the CDR3 reads CASSQVYLEAQYF. In DNA, the CDR3 is TGCGCCAGCAGCCAAGTGTACCTGGAGGCGCAGTATTTT.

This rearrangement joins TRBV6-6 to TRBJ2-5; perhaps TRBD2 as D (7 bases). Germline V CDR1 and CDR2: MNHNY, SVGAGI (reference sequence). The CDR3 length is 13 residues. Trimming shortened V by 8 bases and J by 7 bases, and 17 bases separated the two germline ends. The CDR3 sequence is CASEPGGLGTQYF. The CDR3 DNA reads TGTGCCAGCGAGCCGGGGGGCTTGGGGACCCAGTACTTC.

The V gene is TRBV2, the J gene TRBJ2-2; 8 nucleotides match TRBD1. Germline trimming cut 8 bases from V and 4 bases from J; bases unmatched to any gene: 9. This CDR3 has 15 amino acids. Per germline, CDR1 SNHLY and CDR2 FYNNEI. The CDR3 is CASLRGQGATGELFF. CDR3 sequence (DNA): TGTGCCAGCCTCCGAGGGCAGGGGGCCACCGGGGAGCTGTTTTTT.

This chain links TRBV28 with TRBJ2-2, with a weak D call TRBD1 (6 bases). Trimming took off 2 bases at V and 7 bases at J, with 11 bases between the two ends. This CDR3 has 14 residues. CDR1 is MDHEN and CDR2 is SYDVKM in the germline V gene. Here the CDR3 DNA reads TGTGCCAGCAGTTTAACAGGGATGAACGGGGAGCTGTTTTTT. It translates to CASSLTGMNGELFF.

The J gene is TRBJ1-5, the V gene TRBV27, with 10 bases lining up with TRBD1. CDR1 is MNHEY and CDR2 is SMNVEV in the germline V gene (reference sequence). This CDR3 comprises 15 residues. Trimming took 6 bases from V and 6 from J; bases not matched to a gene: 8. CDR3 nucleotides: TGTGCCAGCAGGTGGGACAGGGGTTTTCGTCAGCCCCAGCATTTT. Translated, it gives CASRWDRGFRQPQHF.

The gene calls are TRBV3-1 and TRBJ2-1; tentatively, D is TRBD1 or TRBD2 (5 bases each). CDR3 size: 14 residues. CDR1 and CDR2 (germline): LGHDT, YNNKEL (reference sequence). The V gene lost 1 base and the J gene lost 10 bases, with 14 bases spanning the gap. The CDR3 is CASSQVRGAFEQFF. The CDR3 coding sequence is TGTGCCAGCAGCCAAGTGAGAGGGGCCTTCGAGCAGTTCTTC.

This clonotype has just one count. The chain recombines TRBV12-3 or TRBV12-4 with TRBJ1-2, with 7 bases lining up with TRBD1. The junction had 7 bases not matched to a gene; V was cut back by 2 bases and J by 7 bases. This CDR3 is built from 14 residues. This CDR3 reads CASSLTPGGGGYTF. CDR3 sequence (DNA): TGTGCCAGCAGTTTAACCCCAGGGGGAGGTGGCTACACCTTC.

V and J are TRBV7-9 and TRBJ2-7, with a tentative D call TRBD1 (6 bases). Between the trimmed V and J ends, which lost 3 bases and 5 bases, there was a span of 14 bases. CDR1 SEHNR and CDR2 FQNEAQ come from the germline V gene (reference sequence). The CDR3 runs 14 residues. The DNA of the CDR3 is TGTGCCAGCAGCTTGGTGAACAGGGCCCACGAGCAGTACTTC. Encoded protein: CASSLVNRAHEQYF.

This clonotype was counted a few times. The chain recombines TRBV29-1 with TRBJ2-1, with 7 nucleotides matching TRBD2. Germline values: CDR1 SQVTM, CDR2 ANQGSEA. The CDR3 has 14 amino acids. V was clipped by 4 bases and J by 6 bases; unmatched bases: 9. The CDR3 region is CSVVSLPGGNEQFF. In DNA form, the CDR3 reads TGCAGCGTTGTCTCTCTTCCGGGGGGCAATGAGCAGTTCTTC.

V and J are TRBV10-3 and TRBJ2-5; no clear D gene. CDR3 length: 15 amino acids. CDR1 and CDR2 from the germline V gene are ENHRY and SYGVKD. Trimming took 2 bases from V and 0 from J, leaving 10 bases between them. CDR3: CAISELSNNQETQYF. The CDR3 DNA reads TGTGCCATCAGTGAGCTCTCCAACAACCAAGAGACCCAGTACTTC.

The rearrangement joins TRBV28 to TRBJ2-7; D not resolved. The germline CDR1 and CDR2 sequences are MDHEN and SYDVKM. The V end was cut by 1 base, the J end by 2 bases, with 9 bases between. The CDR3 length is 14 residues. DNA of the CDR3: TGTGCCAGCAGTTTATACCCTTTACCCTACGAGCAGTACTTC. Encoded protein: CASSLYPLPYEQYF.

This chain uses TRBV27 with TRBJ2-2, with unresolved D. The CDR3 runs to 14 residues. The germline V gene has CDR1 MNHEY and CDR2 SMNVEV (reference sequence). Trimming pared 5 bases from V and 4 bases from J, leaving 11 bases between. The CDR3, as DNA: TGTGCCAGCAGTCCGTGGACCAGCACCGGGGAGCTGTTTTTT. Protein product: CASSPWTSTGELFF.

The chain couples TRBV7-9 to TRBJ2-5, with 7 bases fitting TRBD1. CDR3 size: 15 residues. Germline-derived CDR1 and CDR2 are SEHNR and FQNEAQ (reference sequence). After removal of 9 bases from V and 7 bases from J, the junction contained 17 bases not matched to a gene. In nucleotides, the CDR3 is TGTGCCAGTAATCTAATCGACAGGGACGGCGGGACCCAGTACTTC. This translates into CASNLIDRDGGTQYF.

This clonotype was counted a few times. This chain joins TRBV7-2 and TRBJ2-7, with D perhaps TRBD1 (6 bases). V was cut by 7 bases and J by 0 bases, with 13 bases left in between. Germline CDR1 and CDR2: SGHTA and FQGNSA. The CDR3 covers 14 residues. The DNA for the CDR3 is TGTGCCAGCACCCTAAGGGGGAACTCCTACGAGCAGTACTTC. It encodes CASTLRGNSYEQYF. Using reference TRBV7-2 and TRBJ2-7 for the parts outside the CDR3, the full variable domain is GAGVSQSPSNKVTEKGKDVELRCDPISGHTALYWYRQSLGQGLEFLIYFQGNSAPDKSGLPSDRFSAERTGGSVSTLTIQRTQQEDSAVYLCASTLRGNSYEQYFGPGTRLTVT.

The genes are TRBV6-5 and TRBJ2-1; the match to TRBD2 covers 11 bases. Unmatched junction bases numbered 11, after V lost 4 bases and J lost 6 bases. The CDR3 covers 17 residues. Per germline, CDR1 MNHEY and CDR2 SVGAGI. DNA for the CDR3: TGTGCCAGCAGTTTTCTGCTAGCGGGGGGCCCGACCAATGAGCAGTTCTTC. Translated, it gives CASSFLLAGGPTNEQFF.

The chain employs TRBV19 and TRBJ1-5; 8 nucleotides agree with TRBD1. Germline trimming cut 4 bases from V and 6 bases from J; bases unmatched to any gene: 11. The germline V gene has CDR1 LNHDA and CDR2 SQIVND (reference sequence). The CDR3 has 16 residues. The CDR3 reads CASSTDRDVDSQPQHF. In nucleotides, the CDR3 is TGTGCCAGTAGTACGGACAGGGACGTGGATAGTCAGCCCCAGCATTTT. Looking up the rest from reference TRBV19 and TRBJ1-5 gives the full variable domain: DGGITQSPKYLFRKEGQNVTLSCEQNLNHDAMYWYRQDPGQGLRLIYYSQIVNDFQKGDIAEGYSVSREKKESFPLTVTSAQKNPTAFYLCASSTDRDVDSQPQHFGDGTRLSIL.

The V and J genes are TRBV10-1 and TRBJ2-7; 7 positions match TRBD1. V shed 2 bases, J shed 1 base, and the junction held 5 bases outside the gene matches. The CDR3 is 15 amino acids. The germline V gene has CDR1 WNHNN and CDR2 SYGVQD (reference sequence). CDR3 in amino acids: CASSEGDSGSYEQYF. CDR3 sequence (DNA): TGCGCCAGCAGTGAGGGGGACAGTGGGTCCTACGAGCAGTACTTC.

In this sample, this clonotype turned up once. The chain combines TRBV6-5 with TRBJ1-6; D uncertain. V lost 2 bases to trimming and J lost 10 bases, with 12 bases between them. This CDR3 has 14 residues. CDR1 and CDR2 from the germline V gene are MNHEY and SVGAGI. The DNA of the CDR3 is TGTGCCAGCAGTTACGGCCAGCAAGGATCACCCCTCCACTTT. It specifies CASSYGQQGSPLHF.

The chain links TRBV10-3 to TRBJ2-3; TRBD1 matches at 7 bases. Germline CDR1 and CDR2: ENHRY and SYGVKD. The CDR3 is made up of 13 amino acids. V lost 10 bases, J lost 6 bases, and 10 bases stayed unmatched. Here the CDR3 reads CATLEGASDTQYF. As DNA, the CDR3 is TGTGCCACCCTTGAGGGGGCGAGCGATACGCAGTATTTT.

About this clonotype itself: A much larger clone is a single base away; this may be a read error. The V and J genes are TRBV6-6 and TRBJ1-2; 7 bases fit TRBD1. Germline CDR1 is MNHNY and CDR2 is SVGAGI (reference sequence). The CDR3 covers 13 residues. This CDR3 is CAGSYDRDYGYTF. Here the CDR3 DNA reads TGTGCCGGCAGTTACGACAGGGACTATGGCTACACCTTC.

Note on this clonotype: The junction departs from germline at one end; a sequencing error may be responsible. V gene TRBV2 combines with J gene TRBJ2-3, with 13 positions matching TRBD2. This CDR3 has 16 residues. CDR1 is SNHLY, CDR2 FYNNEI, per germline. CDR3 residues: CASREGLAGDTDTQYF. In DNA, the CDR3 is TGTGCCAGCAGGGAAGGACTAGCGGGGGATACCGATACGCAGTATTTT.

Many counts were recorded for this clonotype. A read error may produce the germline difference seen at one junction end. V usage is TRBV5-1 and J usage is TRBJ2-5; possibly TRBD2 for D (5 bases). The CDR3 is made up of 13 amino acids. Germline V gene sequence: CDR1 SGHRS, CDR2 YFSETQ. The CDR3 nucleotides read TGTGCCAGCAGTTACCGGGGACAAGAGACCCAGTACTTC. Amino acids: CASSYRGQETQYF. Using reference TRBV5-1 and TRBJ2-5 for the parts outside the CDR3, the full variable domain is KAGVTQTPRYLIKTRGQQVTLSCSPISGHRSVSWYQQTPGQGLQFLFEYFSETQRNKGNFPGRFSGRQFSNSRSEMNVSTLELGDSALYLCASSYRGQETQYFGPGTRLLVL.